The source of this T cell receptor (beta chain) is a study of radiotherapy plus CTLA-4 blockade in lung cancer. Study-wide points: Per reports, early blood T cell clone dynamics, plus interferon-beta, forecast response most strongly.

This clone has more than one count but fewer than ten. Its target is unknown. Trimming took off 2 bases at V and 4 bases at J, with 3 bases between the two ends. The CDR3 contains 12 residues. Germline V gene sequence: CDR1 MNHNY, CDR2 SVGAGI (reference sequence). This table comes from immunoSEQ multiplex PCR, and its TCRdb copy is limited to in-frame clones, with some not included. In the table there are approximately 94,000 clones, around 84% of which are singletons. This rearrangement joins TRBV6-6 to TRBJ1-3, with D hard to call. The sample consisted of peripheral blood, taken from a patient treated with radiotherapy plus ipilimumab. The TCR sequence derives from a human donor with non-small cell lung cancer that progressed on radiotherapy plus ipilimumab. The CDR3 loop reads CASSYEGNTIYF. In DNA, the CDR3 is TGTGCCAGCAGTTACGAGGGAAACACCATATATTTT.